This T cell receptor beta chain came from a study of blood T cells in healthy people across ages (dated by TCRdb to the mid-2010s). About the full investigation: In model experiments, template switching captured about one uniquely barcoded TCR beta cDNA molecule for every two T cells. Four age groups were formed from the donors: young (average approximately 15 years), middle-aged (around 41), aged (around 68) and long-lived (around 82). To track age-related changes in TCR beta repertoire diversity, the study relied on deep sequencing normalized with unique cDNA molecular identifiers. To avoid experimental bias, donors of different ages were distributed randomly across sequencing lanes. For two donors (one aged 18 to 30 and one aged 80 or older), the study analyzed two additional independent replicas of 1 million unique cDNA reads from the same blood draw. Overall results and qualifications from the work: Observed TCR beta diversity per million T cells fell roughly linearly with age, and a significant reduction was already apparent by age about 38. Because the CMV infection status of the donors was unknown, age-related changes in expanded clonotypes may potentially have been confounded. Because profiling used bulk unsorted PBMCs, naive and antigen-experienced compartments could not be compared conclusively. The percentage of naive T cells measured by flow cytometry correlated strongly with observed TCR beta diversity. Estimates of total diversity based on one million sequenced T cells were considered lower bounds and underestimates. The long-lived group showed more naive CD4+ T cells, fewer expanded clones and increased TCR diversity than the aged group, suggesting age selection.

Systemically healthy Caucasian individuals from Russia, about 38 in total and aged roughly 6 to 100 years, were included as donors. Each donor gave about 10 milliliters of peripheral blood, drawn into EDTA-treated Vacutainer tubes. Ficoll-Paque density-gradient centrifugation was used to isolate PBMCs, with at least 6.5 million per sample. Trizol reagent was used to extract total RNA from the PBMCs, yielding at least 6 micrograms per sample. The percentages of naive CD45RAhigh/CD27high T cells were determined by flow cytometry on a PBMC aliquot from every donor. This clonotype was observed at least ten times. It lacks a known antigen. At one end the junction does not follow the germline gene, possibly because of a read error. Libraries were made using 5' RACE. Sequencing was carried out with an Illumina HiSeq 2500. The second PCR ran for about 6 to 12 cycles and used a J-beta primer mix along with a sample-barcoded 5' primer. Each TCR beta cDNA molecule received a unique molecular identifier from a template-switch 5' adaptor carrying 12 random nucleotides. Each sample yielded at least 3 million CDR3-containing paired-end reads. The Mint cDNA synthesis kit, primed by a TRBC-specific oligonucleotide, was used to synthesize first-strand cDNA from all RNA. After uracil-DNA glycosylase treatment, a first 18-cycle PCR used universal primers M1SS and BC2_uni_R on all cDNA. In the source study's methods: For normalization, 1 million high-quality reads were randomly selected from each sample, with every read carrying a distinct molecular identifier. Reads sharing molecular identifiers were discarded rather than binned into consensus sequences. MiTCR, with a Q25 quality threshold and the strictest error-elimination algorithm, was used for CDR3 identification, clonotype clustering and error correction. A nonparametric unseen species model with Euler transformation was used to estimate lower-bound total TCR beta diversity. TCRdb passed the public sequencing reads through fastp at Q25 and MiXCR, retaining productive beta sequences. CDR3 protein duplicates are merged, each entry listing the most common genes and DNA. TCRdb's processing, not the authors' own work, is the source of the V and J calls. Within this sample are about 700,000 distinct CDR3 sequences, with 32% of them counted one time only. Of the sample, 15% to 19% is held by the ten largest clones.

The CDR3 sequence holds 13 residues, the cysteine and phenylalanine included. Only the CDR3 DNA stays, 39 bases, in frame from base 1. CDR1 and CDR2 (DFQATT, SNEGSKA) derive from the germline V gene (reference sequence). Sequencing was done on a sample of blood. The TCR originated in a woman aged 80 or over in good health. Donor details come from another sample of the same person, matched by shared clones. The chain joins TRBV20-1 to TRBJ1-4; too little of a D gene remains to name it. The DNA sequence is given as TGCAGTGCCAGAGCGCTAGGAAATGAAAAACTGTTTTTT. This encodes CSARALGNEKLFF.